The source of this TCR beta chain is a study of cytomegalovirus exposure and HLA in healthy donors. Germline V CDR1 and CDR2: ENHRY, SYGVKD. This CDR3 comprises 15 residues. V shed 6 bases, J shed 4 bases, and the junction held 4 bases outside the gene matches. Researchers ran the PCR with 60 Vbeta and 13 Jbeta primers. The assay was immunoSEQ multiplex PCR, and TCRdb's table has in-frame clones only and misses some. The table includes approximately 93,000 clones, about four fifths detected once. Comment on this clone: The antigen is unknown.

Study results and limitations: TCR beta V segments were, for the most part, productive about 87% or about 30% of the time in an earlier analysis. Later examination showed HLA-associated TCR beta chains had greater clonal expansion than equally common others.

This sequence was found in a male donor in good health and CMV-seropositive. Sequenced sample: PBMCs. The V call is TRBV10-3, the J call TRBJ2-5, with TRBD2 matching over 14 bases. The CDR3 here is CAISPTSGGAETQYF. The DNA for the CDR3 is TGTGCCATCAGCCCGACTAGCGGGGGGGCAGAGACCCAGTACTTC.